The 9 T cell receptor beta chains below come from one sample, sequenced in a study of T-cell reconstitution after alpha-beta-depleted transplantation in children (dated by TCRdb to 2016 to 2017). To prepare the library, PCR was applied. The sequencing machine was an Illumina HiSeq 2500. Molecular barcoding was employed in the preparation of TCR libraries, with unique molecular identifiers being used to normalize TCRbeta repertoire quantification. TCRdb passed the public sequencing reads through fastp at Q25 and MiXCR, retaining productive beta sequences. Merged by CDR3 protein, the rows form single entries marked with the most common genes and DNA. Within this sample are fewer than 750,000 distinct CDR3 sequences, with approximately 30% of them counted one time only. The ten largest clones take up about 35% of the sample. The treatment or condition label corresponds to: allogeneic hematopoietic cell transplantation with graft depleted of TCRalphabeta T cells and CD19 B cells.

The sample was PBMCs, taken before TCRalphabeta/CD19-depleted stem cell transplant. Receptor source: a boy in the first two years of life with Wiskott-Aldrich syndrome, due to receive a stem cell transplant.

This chain connects TRBV7-3 to TRBJ2-1, with D maybe TRBD2 (5 bases). Germline values: CDR1 SGHTA, CDR2 FQGTGA. There are 16 residues in the CDR3. Trimming shortened V by 5 bases and J by 12 bases, and 26 bases separated the two germline ends. As DNA, the CDR3 is TGTGCCAGCAGCCCCGCGGGCCAGGCCCGTGGGGATACGCAGTTCTTC. This translates into CASSPAGQARGDTQFF.

V usage is TRBV20-1 and J usage is TRBJ2-1, with 9 bases identical to TRBD2. This CDR3 region has 12 residues. Germline V gene sequence: CDR1 DFQATT, CDR2 SNEGSKA (reference sequence). V dropped 6 bases and J dropped 6; count of bases not matched to a gene: 3. CDR3 nucleotides: TGCAGTGCGACTAGCGGAACCAATGAGCAGTTCTTC. It codes for CSATSGTNEQFF.

The chain carries TRBV20-1 and TRBJ2-7; TRBD2 agrees at 9 bases. The CDR3 spans 14 residues. Per the germline V gene, CDR1 is DFQATT and CDR2 is SNEGSKA (reference sequence). V lost 6 bases, J lost 3 bases, and 9 bases stayed unmatched. The CDR3 nucleotides read TGCAGTGCCGTTGGGACTAGCAGCGACTACGAGCAGTACTTC. It translates to CSAVGTSSDYEQYF.

The V call is TRBV28, the J call TRBJ2-5, with 8 nucleotides matching TRBD1. Germline V gene data show CDR1 as MDHEN and CDR2 as SYDVKM. V was clipped by 7 bases and J by 5 bases; unmatched bases: 6. The CDR3 is 13 amino acids. The CDR3: CASTWRDRETQYF. The CDR3 DNA follows: TGTGCCAGCACGTGGAGGGACAGGGAGACCCAGTACTTC.

The table lists this clonotype with a few counts. The J gene is TRBJ1-2, the V gene TRBV28; D unresolved. Germline CDR1 reads MDHEN; CDR2 reads SYDVKM. There are 14 residues in the CDR3. Deletions cut 5 bases from V and 5 bases from J, with 15 bases between. In nucleotides, the CDR3 is TGTGCCAGCAGTCTTAGGGCCCCGGGGTATGGCTACACCTTC. It is translated as CASSLRAPGYGYTF.

The CDR3 loop reads CASQTLGSYNEQFF. CDR3 sequence (DNA): TGTGCCAGTCAAACGCTGGGCTCCTACAATGAGCAGTTCTTC. The rearrangement links TRBV10-3 to TRBJ2-1; D not certain. Germline CDR1 ENHRY, CDR2 SYGVKD. The germline V and J ends were trimmed by 10 bases and 0 bases, with 13 bases remaining between them. The CDR3 spans 14 residues.

This clonotype was recorded a few times. This sequence joins TRBV4-2 and TRBJ2-5, with 9 bases fitting TRBD2. CDR1 and CDR2 (germline): LGHNA, YNFKEQ. Trimming at V came to 0 bases and at J to 3 bases, leaving 2 bases not matched to a gene. The CDR3 has 15 amino acids. CDR3: CASSQEVAGEETQYF. CDR3 DNA sequence: TGTGCCAGCAGCCAAGAGGTAGCGGGAGAAGAGACCCAGTACTTC.

The V and J genes are TRBV7-9 and TRBJ1-5, with 7 bases lining up with TRBD1. V shed 2 bases, J shed 9 bases, and the junction held 1 base outside the gene matches. The CDR3 is 12 residues long. Per the germline V gene, CDR1 is SEHNR and CDR2 is FQNEAQ (reference sequence). The CDR3 spells CASSLRQGPQHF. CDR3 nucleotide sequence: TGTGCCAGCAGCTTAAGACAGGGGCCCCAGCATTTT.

Only a few counts were recorded for this clonotype. The rearrangement links TRBV12-3 or TRBV12-4 to TRBJ2-5, with a weak D call TRBD2 (5 bases). There are 16 residues in the CDR3. V was shortened by 0 bases and J by 9 bases, with 20 bases between the two germline ends. The chain's CDR3 is CASSLAGAVLIGPQYF. DNA for the CDR3: TGTGCCAGCAGTTTAGCGGGAGCCGTCCTAATAGGGCCCCAGTACTTC.